The 17 T cell receptor beta chains below were found in one sample sequenced in a study of cytomegalovirus exposure and HLA in healthy donors. This PCR relied on a set of 60 Vbeta primers and 13 Jbeta primers. Assay used: immunoSEQ multiplex PCR; TCRdb lists only in-frame clones, some missing. In the table there are about 190,000 clones, 79% of which are singletons. The specimen was PBMCs. The receptors here all came from a woman aged 18-29 years in good health and CMV-seronegative.

This clone was picked up one time. The chain joins TRBV15 to TRBJ1-3; no firm D call. The V gene's germline CDR1 is LNHNV and CDR2 YYDKDF (reference sequence). CDR3 size: 17 residues. The V end was cut by 1 base, the J end by 0 bases, with 13 bases between. The CDR3 sequence: CATSRGLNSPSGNTIYF. The CDR3 nucleotides read TGTGCCACCAGCAGAGGTTTAAACAGCCCCTCTGGAAACACCATATATTTT.

The chain uses TRBV28 and TRBJ1-2; TRBD1 agrees at 8 bases. V lost 6 bases and J lost 7; bases outside the gene matches: 16. The germline gives CDR1 MDHEN, CDR2 SYDVKM. CDR3 size: 16 residues. The CDR3 loop reads CASSPPETDRVRGYTF. The CDR3, as DNA: TGTGCCAGCAGCCCCCCTGAAACGGACAGGGTACGTGGCTACACCTTC.

V and J are TRBV18 and TRBJ2-1, with 9 bases that match TRBD2. Germline CDR1 and CDR2: KGHSH and LQKENI. CDR3 size: 19 residues. V was clipped by 2 bases and J by 4 bases; unmatched bases: 15. The CDR3 sequence: CASSPAFPSGADGYNEQFF. CDR3 DNA: TGTGCCAGCTCACCAGCTTTTCCTAGCGGGGCGGACGGGTACAATGAGCAGTTCTTC. Full variable domain (remainder filled in from reference TRBV18 and TRBJ2-1): NAGVMQNPRHLVRRRGQEARLRCSPMKGHSHVYWYRQLPEEGLKFMVYLQKENIIDESGMPKERFSAEFPKEGPSILRIQQVVRGDSAAYFCASSPAFPSGADGYNEQFFGPGTRLTVL.

CDR3 region: CASSFIGGVDNEQFF. CDR3 nucleotide sequence: TGTGCCAGCAGTTTTATAGGGGGTGTCGACAATGAGCAGTTCTTC. V gene TRBV27 combines with J gene TRBJ2-1; a possible D gene is TRBD1 (6 bases). CDR1 and CDR2 (germline): MNHEY, SMNVEV (reference sequence). The V gene lost 3 bases and the J gene lost 5 bases, with 14 bases spanning the gap. CDR3 length: 15 amino acids.

The chain links TRBV7-9 to TRBJ2-6; TRBD1 aligns across 7 bases. CDR3 size: 19 residues. Per the germline V gene, CDR1 is SEHNR and CDR2 is FQNEAQ (reference sequence). Trimming removed 5 bases from V and 0 bases from J; junction bases left unmatched: 13. The CDR3 spells CASSHPAGGHISGANVLTF. Here the CDR3 DNA reads TGTGCCAGCAGCCACCCCGCAGGGGGACATATCTCTGGGGCCAACGTCCTGACTTTC.

The chain links TRBV5-1 to TRBJ2-7, with TRBD1 identical over 10 bases. The CDR3 consists of 14 residues. Germline V CDR1 and CDR2: SGHRS, YFSETQ. Germline trimming cut 4 bases from V and 7 bases from J; bases unmatched to any gene: 8. In DNA form, the CDR3 reads TGCGCCAGCAGCCCGAGACAGGGGGCAGGGGAGCAGTACTTC. Its translation is CASSPRQGAGEQYF. The entire variable domain, with the rest obtained from reference TRBV5-1 and TRBJ2-7, is as follows: KAGVTQTPRYLIKTRGQQVTLSCSPISGHRSVSWYQQTPGQGLQFLFEYFSETQRNKGNFPGRFSGRQFSNSRSEMNVSTLELGDSALYLCASSPRQGAGEQYFGPGTRLTVT.

The chain carries TRBV10-2 and TRBJ1-1, with D hard to call. V dropped 2 bases and J dropped 8 bases, with 6 bases sitting between them. CDR1 is WSHSY, CDR2 SAAADI, per germline. The CDR3 totals 11 residues. CDR3 sequence reads: CASSEGLEAFF. CDR3 sequence (DNA): TGCGCCAGCAGTGAGGGGCTAGAAGCTTTCTTT.

The chain combines TRBV14 with TRBJ1-1, with D possibly being TRBD1 (5 bases). V shed 1 base and J shed 1 base, with 10 bases lying between them. Germline CDR1 is SGHDN and CDR2 is FVKESK. The CDR3 covers 15 residues. For the CDR3, the DNA is TGTGCCAGCAGCCAAGCGTACGGGGGGAACACTGAAGCTTTCTTT. It translates to CASSQAYGGNTEAFF.

The chain joins TRBV29-1 to TRBJ2-7, with 9 nucleotides matching TRBD1. In germline, CDR1 is SQVTM, CDR2 ANQGSEA. J was trimmed by 6 bases and V by 2 bases; bases with no gene match: 5. The CDR3 covers 13 residues. The CDR3 protein is CSVEPGTGSEQYF. The CDR3 nucleotides are TGCAGCGTTGAACCCGGGACAGGGAGCGAGCAGTACTTC.

The chain is built from TRBV27 and TRBJ1-5; 8 bases match TRBD1. In germline, CDR1 is MNHEY, CDR2 SMNVEV (reference sequence). V lost 4 bases and J lost 5; bases outside the gene matches: 7. CDR3 length: 15 residues. This chain's CDR3 is CASSSLRGRDQPQHF. DNA for the CDR3: TGTGCCAGCAGTTCCCTCAGGGGGCGGGATCAGCCCCAGCATTTT.

This clone was detected only a few times. V is TRBV6-5 and J is TRBJ1-5; a weak D match, TRBD1 (6 bases). Per the germline V gene, CDR1 is MNHEY and CDR2 is SVGAGI. Trimming stripped 4 bases from V and 7 bases from J, with 14 bases between. The CDR3 consists of 14 residues. CDR3 sequence: CASSSRGIEQPQHF. The CDR3 DNA reads TGTGCCAGCAGTTCAAGGGGGATTGAGCAGCCCCAGCATTTT.

The genes are TRBV29-1 and TRBJ1-3, with D possibly being TRBD1 (6 bases). The CDR3 loop spans 11 amino acids. Germline CDR1 reads SQVTM; CDR2 reads ANQGSEA. Trimming removed 5 bases from V and 8 bases from J, with 10 bases in between. CDR3 amino acids: CSVNRADTIYF. The CDR3 DNA follows: TGCAGCGTTAACAGGGCGGACACCATATATTTT.

The chain employs TRBV10-1 and TRBJ1-1, with TRBD1 identical over 7 bases. V shed 3 bases, J shed 5 bases, and the junction held 12 bases outside the gene matches. CDR1 and CDR2 from the germline V gene are WNHNN and SYGVQD (reference sequence). The CDR3 loop spans 16 amino acids. The CDR3 bases are TGCGCCAGCAGTGATTTTATGAACAGGGGAGAAACTGAAGCTTTCTTT. Protein product: CASSDFMNRGETEAFF.

This clone appeared once. This chain uses TRBV10-3 with TRBJ1-6; no clear D. The V end was cut by 3 bases, the J end by 8 bases, with 8 bases between. The CDR3 contains 13 residues. Looked up from germline, CDR1 is ENHRY and CDR2 is SYGVKD. The CDR3 loop reads CAISELEDSPLHF. In DNA form, the CDR3 reads TGTGCCATCAGTGAATTAGAGGATTCACCCCTCCACTTT.

The rearrangement uses TRBV5-1 and TRBJ2-2; the match to TRBD1 covers 7 bases. The CDR3 extends over 15 amino acids. Germline values: CDR1 SGHRS, CDR2 YFSETQ. V was clipped by 6 bases and J by 4 bases; unmatched bases: 9. CDR3 protein: CASTFVTGATGELFF. The DNA of the CDR3 is TGCGCCAGCACATTTGTTACAGGGGCCACCGGGGAGCTGTTTTTT.

The chain is built from TRBV2 and TRBJ2-5, with D possibly matching TRBD1 (5 bases). The CDR3 length is 13 residues. CDR1 SNHLY and CDR2 FYNNEI come from the germline V gene. V lost 3 bases to trimming and J lost 5 bases, with 10 bases between them. The CDR3: CASSEGTGETQYF. The DNA of the CDR3 is TGTGCCAGCAGTGAGGGTACAGGCGAGACCCAGTACTTC.

V usage is TRBV15 and J usage is TRBJ1-6, with 7 bases that match TRBD1. This CDR3 has 15 residues. Germline CDR1 is LNHNV and CDR2 is YYDKDF (reference sequence). Losses at the gene ends were 0 bases for V and 7 bases for J; bases not matched to a gene: 3. CDR3 protein: CATSREGRGNSPLHF. DNA of the CDR3: TGTGCCACCAGCAGAGAGGGCAGGGGGAATTCACCCCTCCACTTT.